The source of this T cell receptor (beta chain) is a study of beta chain features in type 1 diabetes. Germline assignment: CDR1 SGHTA and CDR2 FQGNSA. This CDR3 contains 11 residues. V was clipped by 3 bases and J by 7 bases, with 6 bases between them. Study-wide findings and caveats: Across all four CD4+ subsets, people with type 1 diabetes showed modestly shorter TCRB CDR3s. Cells that show high TCR expression could be over-represented by cDNA sequencing. Junctions at VDJ sites from type 1 diabetes patients had fewer insertions and more deletions. PCR might favor shorter templates, equally in patients and controls.

This clone was recorded a few times. The antigen remains unidentified. By way of CD45RO/CCR7/CD25/CD127/CD95/CD27, the CD4+ regulatory, stem cell-like memory, central memory and naive cells were sorted. Expressed TCRB transcripts got sequenced, as all isolated RNA was reverse transcribed. Generated by immunoSEQ multiplex PCR, the TCRdb table keeps only in-frame clones and is missing some. Among a few hundred thousand clones listed, roughly a tenth were seen once. The chain is built from TRBV7-2 and TRBJ1-1; D is uncertain. The clonotype comes from a man between 25 and 39 years old with type 1 diabetes. Sequencing was performed on naive CD4+ T cells from blood. As DNA, the CDR3 is TGTGCCAGCAGCTTCCCAGGTGAAGCTTTCTTT. Translated: CASSFPGEAFF.